Listed below are T cell receptor beta chains from one sample, sequenced in a study of vaccination and CD4 T cells after COVID-19. Their specific antigens are unknown. TCRdb called the PCR reads again in MiXCR, with one record for every CDR3 protein. The sample has about 15,000 distinct CDR3 sequences, roughly 51% seen once; the top ten hold over 9.5%. Specimen: CD4+ T cells from blood, cultured in vitro, collected before SARS-CoV-2 vaccination. These receptors came from a human donor who had recovered from COVID-19. The CDR3 runs from the conserved cysteine through the conserved F or W. Each record gives: clone size, V gene, D gene, J gene, CDR3 protein, CDR3 DNA. The D gene is left open where the match is weak. Size is omitted from some rows. Given values are once, few, many or a class for expanded clones.

clone size: .
V gene: TRBV3-1
D gene: TRBD1
J gene: TRBJ1-2
CDR3 protein: CASSPGGSYGYTF
CDR3 DNA: TGTGCCAGCAGCCCAGGGGGAAGCTATGGCTACACCTTC

clone size: few
V gene: TRBV7-2
D gene: .
J gene: TRBJ2-1
CDR3 protein: CASSHGEQFF
CDR3 DNA: TGTGCCAGCAGCCATGGAGAGCAGTTCTTC

clone size: .
V gene: TRBV6-4
D gene: .
J gene: TRBJ2-3
CDR3 protein: CASSGGASSDTQYF
CDR3 DNA: TGTGCCAGCAGTGGGGGGGCCTCGTCAGATACGCAGTATTTT

clone size: .
V gene: TRBV27
D gene: .
J gene: TRBJ1-5
CDR3 protein: CASSLSGDGNQPQHF
CDR3 DNA: TGTGCCAGCAGTTTATCGGGGGACGGCAATCAGCCCCAGCATTTT

clone size: .
V gene: TRBV2
D gene: .
J gene: TRBJ1-2
CDR3 protein: CASSDSQGRGGYTF
CDR3 DNA: TGTGCCAGCAGTGATTCTCAGGGCCGTGGTGGCTACACCTTC

clone size: few
V gene: TRBV20-1
D gene: .
J gene: TRBJ2-3
CDR3 protein: CSAPRREQTDTQYF
CDR3 DNA: TGCAGTGCTCCACGTCGGGAGCAGACAGATACGCAGTATTTT

clone size: .
V gene: TRBV9
D gene: .
J gene: TRBJ1-1
CDR3 protein: CASSAQNTEAFF
CDR3 DNA: TGTGCCAGCAGCGCACAGAACACTGAAGCTTTCTTT

clone size: few
V gene: TRBV6-5
D gene: .
J gene: TRBJ1-5
CDR3 protein: CASSYSSGTPGLLNQPQHF
CDR3 DNA: TGTGCCAGCAGTTATTCCTCCGGGACACCCGGACTACTCAATCAGCCCCAGCATTTT

clone size: .
V gene: TRBV27
D gene: .
J gene: TRBJ1-1
CDR3 protein: CASSIDRAARGKAFF
CDR3 DNA: TGTGCCAGCAGTATAGACCGGGCCGCCCGAGGTAAGGCTTTCTTT

clone size: few
V gene: TRBV11-3
D gene: TRBD1
J gene: TRBJ1-6
CDR3 protein: CASSLGLPGLAGGDSPLHF
CDR3 DNA: TGTGCCAGCAGCTTAGGCCTCCCGGGACTAGCAGGGGGCGATTCACCCCTCCACTTT

clone size: few
V gene: TRBV30
D gene: TRBD1
J gene: TRBJ1-5
CDR3 protein: CAWSVLGRGQQPQHF
CDR3 DNA: TGTGCCTGGAGTGTCTTGGGCAGGGGGCAACAGCCCCAGCATTTT

clone size: .
V gene: TRBV30
D gene: TRBD1
J gene: TRBJ1-5
CDR3 protein: CAWTDRGQGNQPQHF
CDR3 DNA: TGTGCCTGGACCGACCGGGGACAGGGCAATCAGCCCCAGCATTTT

clone size: .
V gene: TRBV10-3
D gene: .
J gene: TRBJ2-7
CDR3 protein: CASSGPPGLGGEQYF
CDR3 DNA: TGTGCCAGCAGTGGGCCTCCCGGGTTGGGTGGCGAGCAGTACTTC

clone size: few
V gene: TRBV6-1
D gene: .
J gene: TRBJ1-1
CDR3 protein: CASRNGGTEAFF
CDR3 DNA: TGTGCCAGCCGTAACGGGGGAACTGAAGCTTTCTTT

clone size: .
V gene: TRBV20-1
D gene: TRBD1
J gene: TRBJ1-4
CDR3 protein: CSAGTGDEKLFF
CDR3 DNA: TGCAGTGCGGGGACAGGGGATGAAAAACTGTTTTTT

clone size: .
V gene: TRBV27
D gene: TRBD1
J gene: TRBJ2-2
CDR3 protein: CASGRQGRNTGELFF
CDR3 DNA: TGTGCCAGCGGTAGACAGGGCAGGAACACCGGGGAGCTGTTTTTT

clone size: few
V gene: TRBV7-9
D gene: TRBD2
J gene: TRBJ2-5
CDR3 protein: CASSSGGGLAGPEETQYF
CDR3 DNA: TGTGCCAGCAGCTCGGGGGGTGGACTAGCAGGCCCCGAAGAGACCCAGTACTTC

clone size: .
V gene: TRBV7-3
D gene: .
J gene: TRBJ1-2
CDR3 protein: CASSSVPGQSHTF
CDR3 DNA: TGTGCCAGCAGCTCCGTTCCCGGTCAGAGCCACACCTTC

clone size: few
V gene: TRBV28
D gene: TRBD2
J gene: TRBJ2-2
CDR3 protein: CASSPFGLAGGRNTGELFF
CDR3 DNA: TGTGCCAGCAGCCCGTTCGGCCTAGCGGGAGGACGGAACACCGGGGAGCTGTTTTTT

clone size: .
V gene: TRBV19
D gene: .
J gene: TRBJ1-5
CDR3 protein: CASTTQAWGNQPQHF
CDR3 DNA: TGTGCCAGTACCACCCAGGCCTGGGGCAATCAGCCCCAGCATTTT

clone size: .
V gene: TRBV24-1
D gene: .
J gene: TRBJ2-1
CDR3 protein: CATRGSYNEQFF
CDR3 DNA: TGTGCCACCAGGGGCTCCTACAATGAGCAGTTCTTC

clone size: few
V gene: TRBV7-2
D gene: .
J gene: TRBJ1-6
CDR3 protein: CASRGAGGNSPLHF
CDR3 DNA: TGTGCCAGCAGAGGTGCAGGAGGGAATTCACCCCTCCACTTT

clone size: few
V gene: TRBV28
D gene: .
J gene: TRBJ2-5
CDR3 protein: CASSPDAEETQYF
CDR3 DNA: TGTGCCAGCAGTCCTGATGCGGAGGAGACCCAGTACTTC

clone size: .
V gene: TRBV28
D gene: .
J gene: TRBJ2-3
CDR3 protein: CASSLGTAESDTQYF
CDR3 DNA: TGTGCCAGCAGTTTGGGGACTGCGGAGAGTGATACGCAGTATTTT

clone size: .
V gene: TRBV10-3
D gene: TRBD1
J gene: TRBJ1-1
CDR3 protein: CATTFGTGGLNTEAFF
CDR3 DNA: TGTGCCACCACCTTCGGGACAGGGGGATTGAACACTGAAGCTTTCTTT

clone size: .
V gene: TRBV11-3
D gene: .
J gene: TRBJ1-3
CDR3 protein: CASRLAGVGNTIYF
CDR3 DNA: TGTGCCAGCAGATTGGCGGGGGTCGGAAACACCATATATTTT